This record covers a single T cell receptor (beta chain). Its cognate antigen is unknown. Researchers partitioned CD4+ cells into CD45RA+ naive and CD45RA-negative memory subsets. Only in-frame clones appear in the TCRdb table, and some are missing; sequencing was by immunoSEQ multiplex PCR. The sample gives some 360,000 clones, around 79% of which show up once; roughly 10% is in the top ten. This record belongs to a study of shared clonotypes between healthy human individuals. The V and J ends lost 4 bases and 10 bases respectively, with 10 bases between them. The V gene's germline CDR1 is MNHEY and CDR2 SVGAGI. The CDR3 is 11 amino acids. The study's findings and limits: Generally, naive subsets (rather than memory subsets) showed larger estimated richness. The sampled material consisted only of blood, and tissue repertoires are likely to differ.

This TCR was sampled from a young man in good health. The chain combines TRBV6-5 with TRBJ2-5, with D tentatively TRBD1 (5 bases). The specimen sequenced was memory CD4+ T cells sorted from blood. Subset described: CD45RA-negative fraction. CDR3: CASSSRQLQYF. The CDR3 bases are TGTGCCAGCAGTTCCCGACAGCTCCAGTACTTC.